This T cell receptor (beta chain) was sequenced during a study of CD8+ T cells in alopecia areata. Study findings and constraints: Scalp repertoires also include resident alphabeta T cells from normal skin.

The CDR3 spans 16 residues. The germline gives CDR1 SGHRS, CDR2 YFSETQ. J gave up 4 bases and V 4 bases, and 13 bases lay outside the gene matches. As regards this clone: Its antigen is currently unknown.

cDNA reverse transcribed from extracted RNA served as the sequencing template. TCRdb keeps only in-frame clones here, not all; method: immunoSEQ multiplex PCR. This table has approximately 150,000 clones, about 88% appearing once. Treatment reported: oral pan-JAK inhibitor, 5-10 mg twice daily. This chain uses TRBV5-1 with TRBJ2-7, with 8 bases that match TRBD1. The input for sequencing was CD8+ T cells sorted from blood, taken at week 4, from a patient treated with tofacitinib. The TCR sequence derives from a human donor with alopecia areata. The CDR3 loop is CASSPATGDEGYEQYF. The DNA for the CDR3 is TGCGCCAGCAGCCCAGCGACAGGGGATGAGGGTTACGAGCAGTACTTC.